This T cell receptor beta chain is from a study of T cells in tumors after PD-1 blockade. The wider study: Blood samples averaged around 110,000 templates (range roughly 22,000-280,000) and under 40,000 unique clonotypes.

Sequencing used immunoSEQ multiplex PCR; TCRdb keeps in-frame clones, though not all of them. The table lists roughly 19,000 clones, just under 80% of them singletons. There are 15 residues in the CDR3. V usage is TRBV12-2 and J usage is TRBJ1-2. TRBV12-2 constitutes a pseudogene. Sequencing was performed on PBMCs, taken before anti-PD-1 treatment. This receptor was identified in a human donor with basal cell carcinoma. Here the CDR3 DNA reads TGTGCAAGTCGCTTAGTACCCAGTAGTTTCTATGGCTACACCTTC. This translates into CASRLVPSSFYGYTF.